This T cell receptor beta chain originates from a study of blood T cell repertoires in COVID-19. At the level of the study: The samples span acute and convalescent COVID-19 from the United States, Italy and Spain.

Original processing notes: Amplification of reference gene primers was used by the study to estimate nucleated cell counts. Sequenced by immunoSEQ multiplex PCR; TCRdb stores in-frame clones only, minus some. The DNA was the basis for D and trimming; V, J and clone size are from that table. The table has 260,000 or so clones, about 85% seen once. The CDR3 totals 15 residues. Per germline, CDR1 MGHRA and CDR2 YSYEKL. Trimming cost V 0 bases and J 2 bases, with 10 bases left between them. Across about two dozen US areas, participants ranged in age from roughly 18 to 95 years. Sequences were obtained from PBMCs or T cells enriched from blood (not recorded which). The source is a woman aged 50 to 60 who had recovered from COVID-19. The V gene is TRBV4-1, the J gene TRBJ1-2; no reliable D call. As DNA, the CDR3 is TGCGCCAGCAGCCAAGATCAGAACAGCAACTATGGCTACACCTTC. Protein product: CASSQDQNSNYGYTF.